This entry lists 21 T cell receptor beta chains sequenced from one sample in a study of cytomegalovirus exposure and HLA in healthy donors. The PCR contained 60 Vbeta and 13 Jbeta primers. Produced via immunoSEQ multiplex PCR; TCRdb's table is partial and in-frame only. In total, the table holds roughly 120,000 clones. Sequencing input: PBMCs. Receptor source: a man aged 35 to 55 in good health and CMV-seronegative.

The chain uses TRBV28 and TRBJ1-1, with 10 bases aligning to TRBD1. The trim removed 8 bases at V and 5 bases at J, leaving 11 bases unmatched. The germline CDR1 and CDR2 sequences are MDHEN and SYDVKM. CDR3 length: 15 amino acids. In nucleotides, the CDR3 is TGTGCCAGCGGAACGACAGGGGGCTTGGGTACTGAAGCTTTCTTT. It specifies CASGTTGGLGTEAFF.

The V gene is TRBV7-2, the J gene TRBJ1-5, with 7 bases aligning to TRBD1. The CDR3 loop spans 15 amino acids. CDR1 SGHTA and CDR2 FQGNSA come from the germline V gene. Trimming removed 4 bases from V and 1 base from J; junction bases left unmatched: 4. CDR3 DNA: TGTGCCAGCAGCTCCCAGGACAGGAGCAATCAGCCCCAGCATTTT. This sequence encodes CASSSQDRSNQPQHF. Variable domain in full (rest from reference TRBV7-2 and TRBJ1-5): GAGVSQSPSNKVTEKGKDVELRCDPISGHTALYWYRQSLGQGLEFLIYFQGNSAPDKSGLPSDRFSAERTGGSVSTLTIQRTQQEDSAVYLCASSSQDRSNQPQHFGDGTRLSIL.

The chain couples TRBV4-1 to TRBJ2-7; TRBD1 is a possible D gene (6 bases). Trimming cost V 3 bases and J 2 bases, with 17 bases left between them. The CDR3 consists of 16 residues. Germline CDR1 MGHRA, CDR2 YSYEKL. CDR3 in amino acids: CASSHNRGQATYEQYF. The DNA of the CDR3 is TGCGCCAGCAGCCATAATAGGGGACAAGCTACCTACGAGCAGTACTTC.

The chain employs TRBV28 and TRBJ1-3; D remains unclear. CDR1 MDHEN and CDR2 SYDVKM come from the germline V gene. V lost 7 bases and J 2 bases, leaving 15 bases between the germline ends. This CDR3 is built from 15 residues. The CDR3 protein is CASTRGGFTGNTIYF. CDR3 in DNA: TGTGCCAGCACCCGGGGAGGCTTCACTGGAAACACCATATATTTT.

The chain recombines TRBV5-4 with TRBJ2-1; 7 positions match TRBD2. Germline loops: CDR1 SGHNT, CDR2 YYREEE (reference sequence). After removal of 6 bases from V and 9 bases from J, the junction contained 6 bases not matched to a gene. This CDR3 has 12 amino acids. CDR3 nucleotide sequence: TGTGCCAGCACGGGCGGGAGCGTTGAGCAGTTCTTC. It translates to CASTGGSVEQFF. The entire variable domain, with the rest obtained from reference TRBV5-4 and TRBJ2-1, is as follows: ETGVTQSPTHLIKTRGQQVTLRCSSQSGHNTVSWYQQALGQGPQFIFQYYREEENGRGNFPPRFSGLQFPNYSSELNVNALELDDSALYLCASTGGSVEQFFGPGTRLTVL.

This rearrangement joins TRBV5-4 to TRBJ2-1, with a possible D match to TRBD2 (6 bases). The CDR3 spans 15 residues. V shed 4 bases and J shed 5 bases, with 16 bases lying between them. Germline lookup yields CDR1 SGHNT and CDR2 YYREEE (reference sequence). CDR3 protein: CASSLGGSIHNEQFF. In DNA, the CDR3 is TGTGCCAGCAGCCTTGGGGGGAGTATCCACAATGAGCAGTTCTTC.

The genes are TRBV6-4 and TRBJ2-1, with TRBD2 matching 13 bases. J was trimmed by 6 bases and V by 4 bases; bases with no gene match: 0. The CDR3 consists of 14 residues. The germline CDR1 and CDR2 sequences are MRHNA and SNTAGT. The CDR3 nucleotides are TGTGCCAGCAGTGGGACTAGCGGGAGCAATGAGCAGTTCTTC. It codes for CASSGTSGSNEQFF.

The chain has TRBV7-6 and TRBJ2-2, with 8 bases aligning to TRBD1. Germline assignment: CDR1 SGHVS and CDR2 FNYEAQ. Germline trimming cut 0 bases from V and 4 bases from J; bases unmatched to any gene: 1. This CDR3 is 15 amino acids long. In nucleotides, the CDR3 is TGTGCCAGCAGCTTAGCGGACAGGGCCACCGGGGAGCTGTTTTTT. Its translation is CASSLADRATGELFF. The whole variable domain, filled in from reference TRBV7-6 and TRBJ2-2, reads GAGVSQSPRYKVTKRGQDVALRCDPISGHVSLYWYRQALGQGPEFLTYFNYEAQQDKSGLPNDRFSAERPEGSISTLTIQRTEQRDSAMYRCASSLADRATGELFFGEGSRLTVL.

The V call is TRBV7-9, the J call TRBJ2-5; 10 positions agree with TRBD2. Germline CDR1 is SEHNR and CDR2 is FQNEAQ (reference sequence). There are 16 residues in the CDR3. Trimming cost V 1 base and J 2 bases; bases outside gene matches: 4. CDR3 loop: CASSLGSSGRQETQYF. The CDR3 DNA follows: TGTGCCAGCAGCTTAGGGAGTAGCGGGAGGCAAGAGACCCAGTACTTC.

In the case of this clone: Sequence at one end of the junction differs from germline and may be a read error. The J gene is TRBJ2-3, the V gene TRBV4-3; D may be TRBD1 (7 bases). CDR1 is LGHNA and CDR2 is YSLEER in the germline V gene. The CDR3 length is 14 residues. The CDR3 protein is CAGSRGGGKDTQYF. DNA for the CDR3: TGCGCCGGCAGCCGAGGAGGGGGCAAAGATACGCAGTATTTT.

The V call is TRBV13, the J call TRBJ2-1; D gene uncertain. The germline CDR1 and CDR2 sequences are PRHDT and FYEKMQ (reference sequence). V lost 5 bases and J lost 1, with 6 bases in between. The CDR3 runs 13 residues. CDR3 DNA: TGTGCCAGCAGCACAGAGTCCTACAATGAGCAGTTCTTC. Amino acids: CASSTESYNEQFF. The whole variable domain, remainder taken from reference TRBV13 and TRBJ2-1, is AAGVIQSPRHLIKEKRETATLKCYPIPRHDTVYWYQQGPGQDPQFLISFYEKMQSDKGSIPDRFSAQQFSDYHSELNMSSLELGDSALYFCASSTESYNEQFFGPGTRLTVL.

The genes are TRBV6-5 and TRBJ1-4; D is unresolved. This CDR3 comprises 15 residues. CDR1 MNHEY and CDR2 SVGAGI come from the germline V gene. The V end lost 6 bases, the J end lost 5 bases, and 16 bases lay between the germline ends. The CDR3 sequence is CASSSSDPWNEKLFF. Here the CDR3 DNA reads TGTGCCAGCAGCTCGAGCGACCCGTGGAATGAAAAACTGTTTTTT.

This rearrangement joins TRBV4-2 to TRBJ2-5, with D possibly matching TRBD2 (5 bases). Germline V gives CDR1 LGHNA, CDR2 YNFKEQ. The V end lost 4 bases, the J end lost 5 bases, and 17 bases lay between the germline ends. The CDR3 spans 15 residues. CDR3 DNA: TGTGCCAGCAGCCCTGGCTCGGACTGGGCGGAGACCCAGTACTTC. The encoded protein is CASSPGSDWAETQYF.

The chain carries TRBV2 and TRBJ2-3; 9 bases match TRBD1. The CDR3 is made up of 15 amino acids. V dropped 6 bases and J dropped 3; count of bases not matched to a gene: 7. Germline loops: CDR1 SNHLY, CDR2 FYNNEI. The DNA of the CDR3 is TGTGCCAGCAGCGTCGGGACAGGGAAAACAGATACGCAGTATTTT. Residues: CASSVGTGKTDTQYF.

The chain uses TRBV28 and TRBJ2-5, with D tentatively TRBD2 (5 bases). Between the trimmed V and J ends, which lost 2 bases and 2 bases, there was a span of 9 bases. CDR1 MDHEN and CDR2 SYDVKM come from the germline V gene. This CDR3 is 14 amino acids long. The CDR3 DNA follows: TGTGCCAGCAGTTTACCCGGGATTCAAGAGACCCAGTACTTC. Translating it yields CASSLPGIQETQYF.

The V call is TRBV6-6, the J call TRBJ2-1, with TRBD2 matching 7 bases. The V gene's germline CDR1 is MNHNY and CDR2 SVGAGI (reference sequence). This CDR3 is built from 15 residues. The V and J ends lost 4 bases and 9 bases, in that order; junction bases with no gene match: 12. CDR3 sequence: CASSSLGDGGGEQFF. The CDR3 DNA reads as TGTGCCAGCAGTTCTCTAGGGGACGGCGGGGGTGAGCAGTTCTTC.

CDR3 sequence reads: CASSIRQGASWEKLFF. The CDR3 DNA sequence: TGTGCCAGCAGTATCCGACAGGGGGCAAGTTGGGAAAAACTGTTTTTT. The rearrangement links TRBV28 to TRBJ1-4; TRBD1 matches at 10 bases. The CDR3 extends over 16 amino acids. CDR1 and CDR2 from the germline V gene are MDHEN and SYDVKM. The J segment lost 8 bases and the V segment lost 5 bases, leaving 11 bases of the junction unmatched. The full variable domain, in which reference TRBV28 and TRBJ1-4 provide the parts outside the CDR3, is DVKVTQSSRYLVKRTGEKVFLECVQDMDHENMFWYRQDPGLGLRLIYFSYDVKMKEKGDIPEGYSVSREKKERFSLILESASTNQTSMYLCASSIRQGASWEKLFFGSGTQLSVL.

The chain joins TRBV28 to TRBJ2-7; 7 bases are shared with TRBD1. Unmatched junction bases numbered 3, after V lost 5 bases and J lost 2 bases. CDR1 is MDHEN and CDR2 is SYDVKM in the germline V gene. The CDR3 length is 13 residues. The chain's CDR3 is CASSGDSPYEQYF. The CDR3 DNA follows: TGTGCCAGCAGTGGGGACAGCCCCTACGAGCAGTACTTC.

The rearrangement joins TRBV5-1 to TRBJ2-3, with D perhaps matching TRBD2 (6 bases). The CDR3 is made up of 13 amino acids. Germline V gives CDR1 SGHRS, CDR2 YFSETQ. The V end lost 3 bases, the J end lost 4 bases, and 9 bases lay between the germline ends. CDR3 sequence reads: CASSSWGADTQYF. CDR3 nucleotides: TGCGCCAGCAGCTCCTGGGGGGCAGATACGCAGTATTTT.

The CDR3 protein is CASSLGGQGGLQKLFF. DNA for the CDR3: TGTGCCAGCAGCCTAGGGGGACAGGGGGGATTGCAAAAACTGTTTTTT. J is TRBJ1-4 and V is TRBV11-2; 11 bases line up with TRBD1. Germline values: CDR1 SGHAT, CDR2 FQNNGV. This CDR3 region has 16 residues. V lost 5 bases and J lost 9; bases outside the gene matches: 11.

V gene TRBV5-4 combines with J gene TRBJ2-7; tentative D call: TRBD2 (6 bases). In germline, CDR1 is SGHNT, CDR2 YYREEE (reference sequence). There are 13 residues in the CDR3. V was shortened by 0 bases and J by 3 bases, with 7 bases between the two germline ends. CDR3 nucleotides: TGTGCCAGCAGCTTGGGGACTAACTACGAGCAGTACTTC. It encodes CASSLGTNYEQYF.